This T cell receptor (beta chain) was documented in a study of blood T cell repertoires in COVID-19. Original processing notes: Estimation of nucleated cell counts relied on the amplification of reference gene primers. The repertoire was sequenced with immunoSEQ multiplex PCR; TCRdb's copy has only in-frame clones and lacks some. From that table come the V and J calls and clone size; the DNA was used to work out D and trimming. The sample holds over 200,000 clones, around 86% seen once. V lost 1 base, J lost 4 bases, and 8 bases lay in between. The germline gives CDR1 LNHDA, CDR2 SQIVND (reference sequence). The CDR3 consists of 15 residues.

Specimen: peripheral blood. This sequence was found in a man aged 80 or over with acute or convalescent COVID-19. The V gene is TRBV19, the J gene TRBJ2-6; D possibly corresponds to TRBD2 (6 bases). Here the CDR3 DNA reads TGTGCCAGTAGTATAGGGGGGGAAGGGGCCAACGTCCTGACTTTC. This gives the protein CASSIGGEGANVLTF.